The 2 T cell receptor beta chains listed next were all sequenced from one sample in a study of radiotherapy plus CTLA-4 blockade in lung cancer. Here immunoSEQ multiplex PCR was the method, and the copy in TCRdb shows in-frame clones only, minus some. Of tens of thousands of clones in the sample, about 71% were seen once. The sequenced sample was peripheral blood, obtained from a patient treated with radiotherapy plus ipilimumab. These TCRs come from a human donor with non-small cell lung cancer whose response to radiotherapy plus ipilimumab could not be evaluated.

The chain combines TRBV6-1 with TRBJ1-3; no clear D gene. V gave up 6 bases and J gave up 4 bases, with 16 bases separating them. The CDR3 covers 15 residues. The germline V gene encodes CDR1 MNHNS and CDR2 SASEGT. The CDR3 here is CASSFVPGSGNTIYF. In DNA form, the CDR3 reads TGTGCCAGCAGCTTTGTTCCGGGTTCAGGAAACACCATATATTTT.

This chain links TRBV9 with TRBJ1-4, with a possible D match to TRBD1 (6 bases). The germline V gene encodes CDR1 SGDLS and CDR2 YYNGEE. V was cut by 2 bases and J by 1 base, with 12 bases left in between. The CDR3 length is 16 residues. As DNA, the CDR3 is TGTGCCAGCAGCGTCGATACAGGGCTAACTAATGAAAAACTGTTTTTT. This encodes CASSVDTGLTNEKLFF.